The clone carrying this T cell receptor beta chain was counted a single time. Its antigen remains unknown. The CDR3 is 14 amino acids. Germline CDR1 LNHDA, CDR2 SQIVND (reference sequence). Trimming removed 6 bases from V and 6 bases from J; junction bases left unmatched: 7. These data originate in a study of cytomegalovirus exposure and HLA in healthy donors. Repertoires were generated with immunoSEQ multiplex PCR, while TCRdb's copy carries only in-frame clones and drops some. The data contain under 200,000 clones, about nine tenths of them seen just once; the ten biggest clones take up 4% to 5%. General observations from the study: Per published reports, the classifier diagnosed cytomegalovirus status with high specificity and sensitivity. TCR clusters originating in the first cohort tended to co-occur in the roughly 120 validation repertoires, according to a later analysis.

Sequenced: PBMCs. The receptor comes from a man aged 18 to 29 in good health and CMV-seropositive. The rearrangement uses TRBV19 and TRBJ2-1; 8 bases fit TRBD2. The CDR3 DNA reads as TGTGCCAGTAGGAGTACTAGCGGCAGCAATGAGCAGTTCTTC. Translated, it gives CASRSTSGSNEQFF.